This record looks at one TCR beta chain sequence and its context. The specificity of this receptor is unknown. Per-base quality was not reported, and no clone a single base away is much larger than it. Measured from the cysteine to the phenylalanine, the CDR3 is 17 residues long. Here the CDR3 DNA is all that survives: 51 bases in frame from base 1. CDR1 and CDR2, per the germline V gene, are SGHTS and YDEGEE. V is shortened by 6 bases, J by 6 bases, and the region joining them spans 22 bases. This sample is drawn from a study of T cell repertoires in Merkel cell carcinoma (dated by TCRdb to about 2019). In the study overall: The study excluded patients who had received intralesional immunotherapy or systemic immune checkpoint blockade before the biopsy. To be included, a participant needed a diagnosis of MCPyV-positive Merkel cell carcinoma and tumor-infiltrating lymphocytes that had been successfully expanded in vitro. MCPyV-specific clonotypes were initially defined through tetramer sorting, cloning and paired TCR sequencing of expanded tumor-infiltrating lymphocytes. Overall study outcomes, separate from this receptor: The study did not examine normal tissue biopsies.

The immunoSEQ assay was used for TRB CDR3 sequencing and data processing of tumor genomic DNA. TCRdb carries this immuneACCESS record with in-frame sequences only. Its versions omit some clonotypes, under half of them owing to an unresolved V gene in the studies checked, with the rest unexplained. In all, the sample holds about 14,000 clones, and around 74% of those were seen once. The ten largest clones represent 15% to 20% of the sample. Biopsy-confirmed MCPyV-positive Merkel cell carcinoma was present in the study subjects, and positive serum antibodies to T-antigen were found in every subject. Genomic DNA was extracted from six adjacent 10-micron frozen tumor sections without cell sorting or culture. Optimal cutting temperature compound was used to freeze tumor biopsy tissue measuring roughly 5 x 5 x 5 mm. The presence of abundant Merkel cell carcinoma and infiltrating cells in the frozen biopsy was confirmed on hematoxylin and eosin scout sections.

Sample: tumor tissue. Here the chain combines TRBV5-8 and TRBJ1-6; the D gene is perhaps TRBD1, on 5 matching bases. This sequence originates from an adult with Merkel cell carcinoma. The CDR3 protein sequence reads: CASKQAAGQNSNSPLHF. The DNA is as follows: TGTGCCAGCAAGCAGGCGGCGGGGCAGAATTCTAATTCACCCCTCCACTTT.